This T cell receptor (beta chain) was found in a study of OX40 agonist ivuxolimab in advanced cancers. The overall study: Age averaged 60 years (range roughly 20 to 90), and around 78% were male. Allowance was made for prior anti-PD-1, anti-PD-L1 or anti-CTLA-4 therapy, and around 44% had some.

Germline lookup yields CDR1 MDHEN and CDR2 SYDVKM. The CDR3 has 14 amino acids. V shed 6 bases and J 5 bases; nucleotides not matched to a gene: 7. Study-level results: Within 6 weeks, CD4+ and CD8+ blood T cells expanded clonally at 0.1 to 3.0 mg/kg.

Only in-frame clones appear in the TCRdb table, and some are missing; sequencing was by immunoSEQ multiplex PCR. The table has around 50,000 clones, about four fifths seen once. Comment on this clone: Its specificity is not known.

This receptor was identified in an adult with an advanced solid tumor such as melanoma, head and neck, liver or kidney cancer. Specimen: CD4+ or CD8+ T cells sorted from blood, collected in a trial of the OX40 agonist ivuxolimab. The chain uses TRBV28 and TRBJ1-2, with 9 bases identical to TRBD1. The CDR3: CASRGTGGKYGYTF. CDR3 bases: TGTGCCAGCAGGGGCACAGGGGGCAAATATGGCTACACCTTC.